This T cell receptor beta chain stems from a study of blood T cell repertoires in COVID-19. For the study at large: PBMCs, B-cell-depleted T cells, or T cells provided the cDNA or gDNA that made up the material.

V lost 0 bases and J 0 bases, leaving 15 bases between the germline ends. The CDR3 sequence is 16 residues long. Germline values: CDR1 GTSNPN, CDR2 SVGIG (reference sequence). Authors' analysis steps: Quantification of nucleated cells was approximated via reference gene primer amplification. Repertoires were generated with immunoSEQ multiplex PCR, while TCRdb's copy carries only in-frame clones and drops some. The V and J calls and the clone size are those of that table, but D and trimming were determined from the DNA. The table includes about 170,000 clones, around 92% detected once. The sample consisted of peripheral blood. The V gene is TRBV30, the J gene TRBJ2-7; tentatively, D is TRBD2 (7 bases). The TCR comes from a man younger than 45 with COVID-19, enrolled during active disease. In nucleotides, the CDR3 is TGTGCCTGGAGTGTACGAGGGGGGAGGGCCTCCTACGAGCAGTACTTC. Protein sequence: CAWSVRGGRASYEQYF.